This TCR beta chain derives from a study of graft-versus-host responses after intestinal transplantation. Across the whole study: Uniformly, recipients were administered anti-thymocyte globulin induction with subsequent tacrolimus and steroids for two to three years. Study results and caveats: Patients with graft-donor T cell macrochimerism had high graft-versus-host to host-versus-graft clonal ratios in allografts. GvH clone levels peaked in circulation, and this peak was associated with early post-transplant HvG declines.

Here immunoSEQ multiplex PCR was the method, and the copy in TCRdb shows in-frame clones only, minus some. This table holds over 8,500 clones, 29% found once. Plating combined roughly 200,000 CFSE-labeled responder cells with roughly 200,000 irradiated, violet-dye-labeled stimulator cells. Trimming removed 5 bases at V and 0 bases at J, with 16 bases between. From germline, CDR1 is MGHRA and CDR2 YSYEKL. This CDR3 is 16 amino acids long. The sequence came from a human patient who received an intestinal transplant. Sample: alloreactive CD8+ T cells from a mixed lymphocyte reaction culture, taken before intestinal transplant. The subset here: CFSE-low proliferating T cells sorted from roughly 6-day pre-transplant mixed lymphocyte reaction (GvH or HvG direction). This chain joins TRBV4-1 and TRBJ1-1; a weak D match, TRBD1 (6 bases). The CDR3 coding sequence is TGCGCCAGCAGCTCAGGGGCGGGGGGCATGAACACTGAAGCTTTCTTT. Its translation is CASSSGAGGMNTEAFF.